This is a list of T cell receptor beta chains from one sample in a study of blood T cell repertoires in COVID-19. Clones were read by immunoSEQ multiplex PCR, and TCRdb kept only the in-frame ones, dropping some. The data contain 330,000 or so clones, roughly nine tenths of them singletons. Sequencing was done on a sample of peripheral blood. The receptors stem from a woman aged 55-69 years with COVID-19, enrolled during active disease. The CDR3 runs from the conserved cysteine through the conserved F or W. A D gene is named only where the DNA matches it firmly. Clone sizes are given selectively: once, few, many, or a class where the clone is expanded.

J: TRBJ2-1
D: .
V: TRBV11-2
size: .
length: 14
DNA: TGTGCCAGCAGCTTAGTTATAAGCTCCAATGAGCAGTTCTTC
CDR3: CASSLVISSNEQFF

J: TRBJ2-2
D: TRBD1
V: TRBV7-3
size: .
length: 17
DNA: TGTGCCAGCAGCTTGGCGCCGGGACAGGGGAGGTCCGGGGAGCTGTTTTTT
CDR3: CASSLAPGQGRSGELFF

J: TRBJ1-1
D: .
V: TRBV5-1
size: once
length: 15
DNA: TGCGCCAGCAGCTTGGGGCGGGGGGCATTTACTGAAGCTTTCTTT
CDR3: CASSLGRGAFTEAFF

J: TRBJ1-5
D: .
V: TRBV10-3
size: .
length: 16
DNA: TGTGCCATCAGTGAGTCCGGAGACAGACCCAGTCAGCCCCAGCATTTT
CDR3: CAISESGDRPSQPQHF

J: TRBJ1-5
D: TRBD1
V: TRBV6-5
size: .
length: 15
DNA: TGTGCCAGCCTTAACGGAGGGGGCGGCAATCAGCCCCAGCATTTT
CDR3: CASLNGGGGNQPQHF

J: TRBJ1-4
D: .
V: TRBV11-2
size: .
length: 15
DNA: TGTGCCAGCAGCTTAACGGCAGGTGGTAATGAAAAACTGTTTTTT
CDR3: CASSLTAGGNEKLFF

J: TRBJ1-1
D: TRBD1
V: TRBV7-2
size: .
length: 16
DNA: TGTGCCAGCAGCTTAGCAGGGACAGAGGCGTACGCTGAAGCTTTCTTT
CDR3: CASSLAGTEAYAEAFF

J: TRBJ2-2
D: TRBD2
V: TRBV7-2
size: once
length: 16
DNA: TGTGCCAACAGCTTTTGGGGGCGGGGGGCGCCCGGGGAGCTGTTTTTT
CDR3: CANSFWGRGAPGELFF

J: TRBJ1-1
D: .
V: TRBV12-3/TRBV12-4
size: .
length: 13
DNA: TGTGCCAGCAGTTTGGGCGCTTACACTGAAGCTTTCTTT
CDR3: CASSLGAYTEAFF

J: TRBJ2-7
D: TRBD1
V: TRBV19
size: many
length: 13
DNA: TGTGCCAGTAGAGACAGGGCCGCCCACGAGCAGTACTTC
CDR3: CASRDRAAHEQYF